This entry is about one T cell receptor beta chain. The data derive from a study of blood T cell repertoires in COVID-19. Across the whole study: The study drew acute and convalescent COVID-19 samples from the United States, Italy and Spain. PBMCs, B-cell-depleted T cells, or T cells were the source of the cDNA or gDNA that made up the material.

V lost 5 bases and J 6 bases, leaving 11 bases between the germline ends. From germline, CDR1 is SGHTA and CDR2 FQGNSA. The CDR3 length is 12 residues. In the study's own analysis: Reference gene primer amplification gave estimated nucleated cell counts. Assay: immunoSEQ multiplex PCR; the TCRdb copy retains only in-frame clones and omits some. That table gives V, J and clone size, and the DNA gave D and trimming. This sample carries 75,000 to 95,000 clones, 90% of them seen once, and the ten largest clones take just over 2.5%. The receptor comes from a human donor in a cohort sampled during active COVID-19. Input material: peripheral blood. J is TRBJ2-7 and V is TRBV7-2, with D unclear. CDR3 in DNA: TGTGCCAGCAGCGCCGGTCGGGTCGAGCAGTACTTC. Encoded protein: CASSAGRVEQYF. Together with reference TRBV7-2 and TRBJ2-7, the CDR3 gives the full variable domain: GAGVSQSPSNKVTEKGKDVELRCDPISGHTALYWYRQSLGQGLEFLIYFQGNSAPDKSGLPSDRFSAERTGGSVSTLTIQRTQQEDSAVYLCASSAGRVEQYFGPGTRLTVT.